The clone carrying this TCR beta chain was counted many times. Combining iRepertoire HTBI primers with Arm-PCR of CDR3 regions, the authors built TCR beta libraries. TCRdb ran MiXCR on the multiplex PCR reads and lists one entry per CDR3 protein. Here the sample spans roughly 470,000 distinct CDR3 sequences, less than 25% being singletons. Indicated time point: persistent/refractory GD, antithyroid drugs over 5 years with positive TRAb. PBMC-derived RNA was used for the TCR library. The data are from a study of regulatory T cells in long-lasting Graves disease. Germline loops: CDR1 SGHTA, CDR2 FQGNSA. CDR3 size: 15 residues. The germline V and J ends were trimmed by 1 base and 8 bases, with 14 bases remaining between them.

This TCR came from a female donor with Graves disease. The sample was peripheral blood mononuclear cells (PBMCs), taken when the disease was refractory, from a patient treated with antithyroid drugs. The chain carries TRBV7-2 and TRBJ1-4; D might be TRBD1 (6 bases). The CDR3 sequence: CASSLGAGEGEKLFF. CDR3 bases: TGTGCCAGCAGCTTAGGCGCAGGGGAAGGGGAAAAACTGTTTTTT.